One and the same sample provided the 23 T cell receptor beta chains below, sequenced in a study of control samples from healthy donors and cancer patients. TCRdb's table, derived via immunoSEQ multiplex PCR, lists solely in-frame clones and lacks some. The table includes 110,000 or so clones, about four fifths detected once. Source material: blood. Receptor source: a woman aged 45-65 years in good health.

The chain links TRBV5-1 to TRBJ2-5; a weak D match, TRBD2 (5 bases). This CDR3 spans 12 amino acids. In germline, CDR1 is SGHRS, CDR2 YFSETQ. The V end was cut by 0 bases, the J end by 5 bases, with 5 bases between. The CDR3 is CASSLGRETQYF. DNA for the CDR3: TGCGCCAGCAGCTTGGGGAGGGAGACCCAGTACTTC.

The rearrangement joins TRBV5-5 to TRBJ2-7, with D uncertain. The CDR3 spans 14 residues. The germline V gene encodes CDR1 SGHKS and CDR2 YYEKEE (reference sequence). Trimming took 0 bases from V and 2 from J, leaving 9 bases between them. CDR3: CASSLAGGTYEQYF. CDR3 in DNA: TGTGCCAGCAGCTTGGCCGGCGGCACCTACGAGCAGTACTTC.

This clone has just a few counts. The chain employs TRBV5-6 and TRBJ1-4, with D maybe TRBD1 (6 bases). Germline V CDR1 and CDR2: SGHDT, YYEEEE. V was pared by 2 bases and J by 6 bases, with 11 bases between. The CDR3 has 14 amino acids. The CDR3 DNA reads TGTGCCAGCAGCTTACAGGGAGGAGATGAAAAACTGTTTTTT. This translates into CASSLQGGDEKLFF.

J is TRBJ2-2 and V is TRBV5-6, with D tentatively TRBD1 (6 bases). Germline V gives CDR1 SGHDT, CDR2 YYEEEE. V lost 0 bases to trimming and J lost 4 bases, with 16 bases between them. The CDR3 covers 17 residues. The CDR3 DNA sequence: TGTGCCAGCAGCTTGGCTTTCCAGGGGAAGTTCACCGGGGAGCTGTTTTTT. It specifies CASSLAFQGKFTGELFF.

This sequence joins TRBV27 and TRBJ2-3; unclear D gene. This CDR3 region has 14 residues. The germline V gene has CDR1 MNHEY and CDR2 SMNVEV (reference sequence). V was clipped by 6 bases and J by 0 bases, with 10 bases between them. Here the CDR3 reads CASRTKPSTDTQYF. For the CDR3, the DNA is TGTGCCAGCAGAACAAAACCTAGCACAGATACGCAGTATTTT.

The CDR3 protein is CASSIGAAGGEQYF. CDR3 DNA sequence: TGTGCCAGTAGTATAGGAGCGGCGGGTGGCGAGCAGTACTTC. The V call is TRBV19, the J call TRBJ2-7, with a weak D call TRBD2 (5 bases). Trimming left V 1 base short and J 6 bases short, with 13 bases between. The CDR3 sequence is 14 residues long. From germline, CDR1 is LNHDA and CDR2 SQIVND (reference sequence).

CDR3 in amino acids: CASSIDGRAAQPQHF. CDR3 nucleotides: TGTGCCAGTAGTATAGACGGCAGGGCGGCTCAGCCCCAGCATTTT. This chain links TRBV19 with TRBJ1-5; possible D gene TRBD1, 5 bases. The CDR3 loop spans 15 amino acids. Germline assignment: CDR1 LNHDA and CDR2 SQIVND (reference sequence). Trimming took 0 bases from V and 6 from J, leaving 12 bases between them.

The chain has TRBV29-1 and TRBJ2-1, with D uncertain. CDR1 and CDR2 from the germline V gene are SQVTM and ANQGSEA. CDR3 length equals 14 residues. Trimming took 3 bases from V and 2 from J, leaving 11 bases between them. CDR3: CSVDRLDTYNEQFF. In DNA form, the CDR3 reads TGCAGCGTTGACAGGCTAGACACCTACAATGAGCAGTTCTTC.

This sequence joins TRBV19 and TRBJ2-3; weak D call: TRBD2 (5 bases). CDR3 length equals 15 residues. Germline CDR1 LNHDA, CDR2 SQIVND (reference sequence). Trimming took off 3 bases at V and 4 bases at J, with 14 bases between the two ends. In DNA form, the CDR3 reads TGTGCCAGTAGTATCCAACGGGGTAGGTCAGATACGCAGTATTTT. Its translation: CASSIQRGRSDTQYF.

The rearrangement links TRBV19 to TRBJ1-1; D unresolved. Germline V gives CDR1 LNHDA, CDR2 SQIVND (reference sequence). This CDR3 has 15 residues. The ends were cut back, 5 bases at V and 0 bases at J, with 13 bases in the middle. CDR3 sequence reads: CASSVRELMNTEAFF. The CDR3 DNA follows: TGTGCCAGTAGTGTCCGGGAATTAATGAACACTGAAGCTTTCTTT. The full variable domain, completed using reference TRBV19 and TRBJ1-1, is DGGITQSPKYLFRKEGQNVTLSCEQNLNHDAMYWYRQDPGQGLRLIYYSQIVNDFQKGDIAEGYSVSREKKESFPLTVTSAQKNPTAFYLCASSVRELMNTEAFFGQGTRLTVV.

A few counts support this clone. The rearrangement uses TRBV2 and TRBJ2-3, with D unresolved. V was trimmed by 4 bases and J by 2 bases, leaving 7 bases between them. The V gene's germline CDR1 is SNHLY and CDR2 FYNNEI. This CDR3 contains 13 residues. The CDR3: CASSAPFTDTQYF. In DNA form, the CDR3 reads TGTGCCAGCAGTGCCCCTTTCACAGATACGCAGTATTTT.

This clone was seen only once. V gene TRBV13 combines with J gene TRBJ2-3, with 10 bases fitting TRBD2. V trimming: 6 bases; J trimming: 4 bases; junction bases outside the gene matches: 7. Germline-derived CDR1 and CDR2 are PRHDT and FYEKMQ (reference sequence). There are 15 residues in the CDR3. The CDR3 here is CASRITSGTADTQYF. Here the CDR3 DNA reads TGTGCCAGCAGGATTACTAGCGGGACTGCAGATACGCAGTATTTT.

The chain is built from TRBV5-4 and TRBJ2-1; 7 bases map to TRBD1. The J segment lost 10 bases and the V segment lost 4 bases, leaving 14 bases of the junction unmatched. CDR1 and CDR2 from the germline V gene are SGHNT and YYREEE (reference sequence). CDR3 length: 15 amino acids. The CDR3: CASSQGGQGVREQFF. The CDR3 nucleotides read TGTGCCAGCAGCCAAGGGGGCCAGGGAGTAAGGGAGCAGTTCTTC.

The chain carries TRBV29-1 and TRBJ2-3; D unclear. The CDR3 spans 13 residues. Germline lookup yields CDR1 SQVTM and CDR2 ANQGSEA. V was trimmed by 2 bases and J by 3 bases, leaving 9 bases between them. The CDR3 nucleotides are TGCAGCGTTGAACGAGGTTTAACAGATACGCAGTATTTT. This sequence encodes CSVERGLTDTQYF.

The chain recombines TRBV3-1 (or the pseudogene TRBV3-2) with TRBJ1-3; D call uncertain. The CDR3 covers 13 residues. Trimming stripped 3 bases from V and 2 bases from J, with 5 bases between. Germline values: CDR1 LGHDT, CDR2 YNNKEL (reference sequence). CDR3 amino acids: CASSHRPGNTIYF. In nucleotides, the CDR3 is TGTGCCAGCAGCCACCGTCCTGGAAACACCATATATTTT.

V and J are TRBV5-1 and TRBJ2-1; D not resolved. Trimming left V 2 bases short and J 2 bases short, with 11 bases between. The CDR3 is made up of 15 amino acids. In germline, CDR1 is SGHRS, CDR2 YFSETQ. The CDR3 loop reads CASSLSEQAYNEQFF. CDR3 bases: TGCGCCAGCAGCTTAAGCGAGCAAGCCTACAATGAGCAGTTCTTC.

The V call is TRBV27, the J call TRBJ1-5; 9 nucleotides align to TRBD1. There are 15 residues in the CDR3. J was trimmed by 4 bases and V by 6 bases; bases with no gene match: 7. CDR1 and CDR2 from the germline V gene are MNHEY and SMNVEV (reference sequence). The CDR3, as DNA: TGTGCCAGCAGCCCGGGGACAGGGCTAAATCAGCCCCAGCATTTT. Its protein product is CASSPGTGLNQPQHF.

The V gene is TRBV5-8, the J gene TRBJ2-6; no reliable D call. The CDR3 loop spans 14 amino acids. Germline V CDR1 and CDR2: SGHTS, YDEGEE. The V gene lost 4 bases and the J gene lost 0 bases, with 5 bases spanning the gap. CDR3 sequence (DNA): TGTGCCAGCAGCCTTCACTCTGGGGCCAACGTCCTGACTTTC. It is translated as CASSLHSGANVLTF.

The J gene is TRBJ2-3, the V gene TRBV30; tentatively, D is TRBD2 (6 bases). Looked up from germline, CDR1 is GTSNPN and CDR2 is SVGIG (reference sequence). With 1 base removed from V and 5 bases from J, the gap between germline ends came to 7 bases. The CDR3 runs 12 residues. In DNA form, the CDR3 reads TGTGCCTGGAGTGGGAGGGGAGATACGCAGTATTTT. Amino acid sequence: CAWSGRGDTQYF.

This clone was seen only once. This chain links TRBV3-1 (or the pseudogene TRBV3-2) with TRBJ2-7; 9 positions match TRBD1. The CDR3 spans 16 residues. Looked up from germline, CDR1 is LGHDT and CDR2 is YNNKEL (reference sequence). V shed 4 bases and J 7 bases; nucleotides not matched to a gene: 14. This CDR3 reads CASSLRLGQGFEEQYF. DNA for the CDR3: TGTGCCAGCAGCCTTCGTTTAGGACAGGGGTTCGAGGAGCAGTACTTC.

The chain combines TRBV5-5 with TRBJ1-1; D gene unclear. V gave up 3 bases and J gave up 2 bases, with 11 bases separating them. The CDR3 has 14 residues. Looked up from germline, CDR1 is SGHKS and CDR2 is YYEKEE (reference sequence). The CDR3 DNA is TGTGCCAGCAGCTCGGCTACAGTAAACACTGAAGCTTTCTTT. Translation: CASSSATVNTEAFF.

The chain couples TRBV11-3 to TRBJ1-2, with 12 nucleotides matching TRBD1. The CDR3 covers 16 residues. The trim removed 4 bases at V and 7 bases at J, leaving 10 bases unmatched. The V gene's germline CDR1 is SGHNT and CDR2 YENEEA. CDR3 sequence reads: CASSYVRGTGGPGYTF. Here the CDR3 DNA reads TGTGCCAGCAGCTATGTCCGTGGGACAGGGGGCCCTGGCTACACCTTC. The variable domain in full, completed from reference TRBV11-3 and TRBJ1-2, reads EAGVVQSPRYKIIEKKQPVAFWCNPISGHNTLYWYLQNLGQGPELLIRYENEEAVDDSQLPKDRFSAERLKGVDSTLKIQPAELGDSAVYLCASSYVRGTGGPGYTFGSGTRLTVV.

The V call is TRBV30, the J call TRBJ2-1; D is possibly TRBD2 (7 bases). Trimming shortened V by 5 bases and J by 4 bases, and 18 bases separated the two germline ends. CDR1 and CDR2 (germline): GTSNPN, SVGIG (reference sequence). The CDR3 is 15 residues long. In nucleotides, the CDR3 is TGTGCCTGGGGCTTTGGGGGGGCCTTATACAATGAGCAGTTCTTC. Its protein product is CAWGFGGALYNEQFF.